This TCR beta chain was found in a study of blood T cell repertoires in COVID-19. On the study more broadly: Italy, Spain and the United States were the sources of the convalescent and acute COVID-19 samples. PBMCs, B-cell-depleted T cells, or T cells provided the cDNA or gDNA that made up the material.

Seattle patient enrollment occurred during active infection, with longitudinal follow-up thereafter. V shed 7 bases and J 9 bases; nucleotides not matched to a gene: 8. This CDR3 comprises 12 residues. Germline assignment: CDR1 SQVTM and CDR2 ANQGSEA. Original methodology: How many nucleated cells were present was estimated from reference gene primer amplification. TCRdb keeps only in-frame clones here, not all; method: immunoSEQ multiplex PCR. That table gives V, J and clone size, and the DNA gave D and trimming. The sample contains about 200,000 clones, more than 75% of which appear only once. The sequenced sample was peripheral blood. This clonotype originated in a woman older than 75 with COVID-19, enrolled during active disease. The chain has TRBV29-1 and TRBJ2-1; TRBD2 aligns across 8 bases. The DNA for the CDR3 is TGCAGCGCACAAGCGGGAGCGGGTGAGCAGTTCTTC. It yields the protein CSAQAGAGEQFF.